The sequence of this T cell receptor beta chain was determined in a study of T and B cells in COVID-19 patients. Blood genomic DNA input for TRB amplification was about 240-550 ng. Multiplex PCR with BIOMED2 TRB-A/B primer pools amplified TRB rearrangements. TCRdb re-derived calls from the multiplex PCR reads in MiXCR, one entry per CDR3 protein. The sample has over 7,000 distinct CDR3 sequences, about 22% seen once. By proportion, this clonotype is medium-sized. The sequenced sample consisted of blood. This sequence was found in a human donor who had recovered from COVID-19.

The DNA of the CDR3 is TGTGCCAGCAGCCCGGACAGTGTGGGAGAGCAGTACTTC. It is translated as CASSPDSVGEQYF. The chain is built from TRBV5-6 and TRBJ2-7, with D perhaps TRBD1 (6 bases). CDR1 is SGHDT and CDR2 is YYEEEE in the germline V gene. Deletions cut 4 bases from V and 7 bases from J, with 15 bases between. The CDR3 runs to 13 residues.